The rows below give T cell receptor beta chains drawn from one sample of a study of T cell responses to AZD1222 COVID-19 vaccine. Method: immunoSEQ multiplex PCR; TCRdb's copy keeps in-frame clones and lacks some. In the table there are tens of thousands of clones, more than 70% of which are singletons. Material: peripheral blood, obtained 28 days after the second AZD1222 dose. These receptors were taken from an adult who received the AZD1222 COVID-19 vaccine. The CDR3 runs from the conserved cysteine through the conserved F or W.

J gene	V gene	CDR3 protein
TRBJ1-2	TRBV27	CASSYGQGGYTF
TRBJ1-1	TRBV7-9	CASSSGDVVNTEAFF
TRBJ1-2	TRBV30	CAWDREGVGGYTF
TRBJ2-1	TRBV19	CASRKTSGSYNEQFF
TRBJ2-5	TRBV15	CATSKDGLGQGYSWETQYF
TRBJ2-7	TRBV7-9	CASSFDRGYEQYF
TRBJ1-1	TRBV10-1	CASPGETPGGNTEAFF
TRBJ1-2	TRBV23-1	CASSQYARGYGYTF
TRBJ1-5	TRBV27	CASSSPRLGNQPQHF
TRBJ2-2	TRBV7-3	CASSLTRQDNRELFF
TRBJ2-1	TRBV5-4	CASSLAAPSKYNEQFF
TRBJ2-1	TRBV5-6	CASSTTKEQFF
TRBJ2-7	TRBV7-9	CASSSGQGPSYEQYF
TRBJ1-1	TRBV7-9	CASSFTGTEAFF
TRBJ2-1	TRBV3-1/TRBV3-2	CASSQDAVSYNEQFF
TRBJ1-2	TRBV6-5	CASTRTGGSYGYTF
TRBJ2-6	TRBV6-1	CASSGDRARPGANVLTF
TRBJ2-6	TRBV15	CATSRDLNNVLTF
TRBJ1-2	TRBV6-5	CASSSTSTRGGYTF
TRBJ2-6	TRBV19	CASSIRGGSSGANVLTF
TRBJ2-2	TRBV2	CASSVSGHTGELFF
TRBJ1-1	TRBV5-1	CASSLWTDENTFF
TRBJ2-6	TRBV7-3	CASSLPQGGANVLTF
TRBJ1-1	TRBV11-2	CASSFLGTNTEAFF
TRBJ2-5	TRBV5-4	CASSVIGKGEQETQYF
TRBJ2-3	TRBV11-1	CASSPGTGSTDTQYF
TRBJ2-3	TRBV5-4	CASRPGGGTDTQYF
TRBJ2-5	TRBV3-1/TRBV3-2	CASSKLTSGDQETQYF
TRBJ1-1	TRBV6-5	CASRTQGAGTEAFF
TRBJ1-1	TRBV5-1	CASSFRADTEAFF
TRBJ1-2	TRBV7-2	CASSEQGATAVRSGYTF
TRBJ1-6	TRBV3-1/TRBV3-2	CASSPHRQFGSPLHF
TRBJ1-2	TRBV18	CASSQGAEGYTF
TRBJ1-1	TRBV24-1	CATSDSLQGAGAFF
TRBJ2-1	TRBV6-4	CASSGSNGGGDEQFF
TRBJ2-1	TRBV7-3	CASSTTGGVNEQFF
TRBJ2-7	TRBV12-3/TRBV12-4	CASRGDRFYEQYF
TRBJ2-1	TRBV10-1	CASSDLSGGDNEQFF
TRBJ2-3	TRBV11-1	CASSLARGGTDTQYF
TRBJ1-2	TRBV27	CASSQDRAYGYTF
TRBJ1-1	TRBV5-4	CASSPRGDTEAFF
TRBJ1-1	TRBV19	CASIKQGSANTEAFF
TRBJ1-3	TRBV5-1	CATRRDTSSGNTIYF
TRBJ1-5	TRBV6-5	CASSSGPGHQPQHF
TRBJ2-5	TRBV7-9	CASSQVHYDQETQYF